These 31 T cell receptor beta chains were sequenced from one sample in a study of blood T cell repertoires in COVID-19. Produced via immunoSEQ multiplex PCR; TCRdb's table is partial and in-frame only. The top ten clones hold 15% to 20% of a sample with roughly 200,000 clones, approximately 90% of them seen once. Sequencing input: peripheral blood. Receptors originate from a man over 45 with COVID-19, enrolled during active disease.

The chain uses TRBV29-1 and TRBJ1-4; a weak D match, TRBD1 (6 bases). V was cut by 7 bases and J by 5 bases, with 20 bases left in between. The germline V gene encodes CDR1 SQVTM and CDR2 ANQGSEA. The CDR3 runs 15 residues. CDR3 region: CSATTSGARNEKLFF. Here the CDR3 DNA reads TGCAGCGCAACAACATCAGGGGCTCGAAATGAAAAACTGTTTTTT.

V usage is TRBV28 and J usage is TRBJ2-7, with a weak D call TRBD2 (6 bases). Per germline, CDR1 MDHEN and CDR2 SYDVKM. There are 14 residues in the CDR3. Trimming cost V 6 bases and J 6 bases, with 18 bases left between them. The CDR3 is CASRNSEGTGEQYF. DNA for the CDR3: TGTGCCAGCAGAAATTCGGAGGGAACGGGCGAGCAGTACTTC.

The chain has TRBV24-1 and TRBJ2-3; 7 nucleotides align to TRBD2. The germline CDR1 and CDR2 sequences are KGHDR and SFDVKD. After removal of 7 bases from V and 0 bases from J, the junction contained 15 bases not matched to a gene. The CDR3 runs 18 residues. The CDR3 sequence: CATRGSLSGASSTDTQYF. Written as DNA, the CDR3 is TGTGCCACCAGGGGCAGCCTGAGCGGGGCTTCTAGCACAGATACGCAGTATTTT.

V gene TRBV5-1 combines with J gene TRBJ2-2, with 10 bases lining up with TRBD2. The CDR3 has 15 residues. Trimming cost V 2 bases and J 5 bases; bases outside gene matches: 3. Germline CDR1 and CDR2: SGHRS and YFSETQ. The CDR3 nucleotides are TGCGCCAGCAGCTTAACTAGCGGGAATACCGGGGAGCTGTTTTTT. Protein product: CASSLTSGNTGELFF.

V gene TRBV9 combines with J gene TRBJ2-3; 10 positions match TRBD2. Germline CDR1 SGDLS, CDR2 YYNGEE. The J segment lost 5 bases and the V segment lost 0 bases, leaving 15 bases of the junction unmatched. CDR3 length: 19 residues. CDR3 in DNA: TGTGCCAGCAGCGTAGTTGGATTAGCGGGGGGAGACCGCGGAGATACGCAGTATTTT. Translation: CASSVVGLAGGDRGDTQYF.

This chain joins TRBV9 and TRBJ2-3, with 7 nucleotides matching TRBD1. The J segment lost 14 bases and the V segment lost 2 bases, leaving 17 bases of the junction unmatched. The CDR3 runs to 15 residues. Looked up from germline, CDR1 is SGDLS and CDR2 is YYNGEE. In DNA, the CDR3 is TGTGCCAGCAGCGTCGGGACAGAGAGTACCGCCCATTCGTATTTT. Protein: CASSVGTESTAHSYF.

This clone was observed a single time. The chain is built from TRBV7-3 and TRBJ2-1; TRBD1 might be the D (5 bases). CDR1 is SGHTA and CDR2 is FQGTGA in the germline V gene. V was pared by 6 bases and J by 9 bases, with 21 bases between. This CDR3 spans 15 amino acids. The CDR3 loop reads CASSSGPIPRGEQFF. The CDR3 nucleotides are TGTGCCAGCAGTTCCGGACCCATCCCAAGGGGTGAGCAGTTCTTC.

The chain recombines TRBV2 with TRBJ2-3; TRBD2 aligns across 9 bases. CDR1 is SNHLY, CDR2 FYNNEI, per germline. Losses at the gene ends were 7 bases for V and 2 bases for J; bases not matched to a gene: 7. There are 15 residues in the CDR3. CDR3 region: CASKELAGFTDTQYF. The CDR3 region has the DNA TGTGCCAGCAAGGAGCTAGCGGGGTTCACAGATACGCAGTATTTT.

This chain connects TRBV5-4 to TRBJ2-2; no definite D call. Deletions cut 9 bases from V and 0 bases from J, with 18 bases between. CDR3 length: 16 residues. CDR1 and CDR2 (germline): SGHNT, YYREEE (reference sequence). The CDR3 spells CATRHTDTTNTGELFF. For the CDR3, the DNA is TGTGCCACCCGCCATACCGACACGACGAACACCGGGGAGCTGTTTTTT.

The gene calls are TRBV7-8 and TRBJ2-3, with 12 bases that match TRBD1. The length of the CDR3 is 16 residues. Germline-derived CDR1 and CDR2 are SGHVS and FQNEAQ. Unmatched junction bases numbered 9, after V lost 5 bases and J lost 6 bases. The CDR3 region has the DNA TGTGCCAGCAGCCCCCGGGACAGGGGGCTTTCCGATACGCAGTATTTT. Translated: CASSPRDRGLSDTQYF.

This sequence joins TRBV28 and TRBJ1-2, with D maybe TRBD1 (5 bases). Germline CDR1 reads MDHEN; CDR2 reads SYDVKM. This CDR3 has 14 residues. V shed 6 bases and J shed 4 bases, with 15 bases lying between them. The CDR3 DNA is TGTGCCAGCAGCCATACTACAGGCGTCTATGGCTACACCTTC. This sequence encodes CASSHTTGVYGYTF.

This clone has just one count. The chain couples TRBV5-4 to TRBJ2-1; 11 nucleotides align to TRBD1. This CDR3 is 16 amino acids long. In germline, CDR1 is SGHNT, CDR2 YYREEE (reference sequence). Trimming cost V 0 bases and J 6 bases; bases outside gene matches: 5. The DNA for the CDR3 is TGTGCCAGCAGCTTGGCCTCCGGGACAGGGGGCAATGAGCAGTTCTTC. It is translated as CASSLASGTGGNEQFF.

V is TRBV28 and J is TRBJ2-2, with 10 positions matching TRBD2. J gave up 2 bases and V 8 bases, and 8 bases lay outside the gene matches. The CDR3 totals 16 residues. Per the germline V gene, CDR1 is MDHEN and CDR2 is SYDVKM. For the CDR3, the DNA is TGTGCCAGCTATGCTAGCGGGGGACCTAACACCGGGGAGCTGTTTTTT. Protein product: CASYASGGPNTGELFF.

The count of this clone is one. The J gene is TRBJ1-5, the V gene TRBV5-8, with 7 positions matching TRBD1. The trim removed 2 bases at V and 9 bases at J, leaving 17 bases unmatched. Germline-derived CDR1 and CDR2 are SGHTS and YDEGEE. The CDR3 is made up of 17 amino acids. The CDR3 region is CASSFGDTGASSRPQHF. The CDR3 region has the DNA TGTGCCAGCAGCTTTGGGGACACAGGGGCCAGTAGTAGGCCCCAGCATTTT. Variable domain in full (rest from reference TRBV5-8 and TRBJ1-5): EAGVTQSPTHLIKTRGQQATLRCSPISGHTSVYWYQQALGLGLQFLLWYDEGEERNRGNFPPRFSGRQFPNYSSELNVNALELEDSALYLCASSFGDTGASSRPQHFGDGTRLSIL.

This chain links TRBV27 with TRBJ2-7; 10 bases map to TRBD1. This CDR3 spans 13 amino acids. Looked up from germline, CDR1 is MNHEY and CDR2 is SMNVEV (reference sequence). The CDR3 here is CASGRDRGYEQYF. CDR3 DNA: TGTGCTTCAGGAAGGGACAGGGGCTACGAGCAGTACTTC.

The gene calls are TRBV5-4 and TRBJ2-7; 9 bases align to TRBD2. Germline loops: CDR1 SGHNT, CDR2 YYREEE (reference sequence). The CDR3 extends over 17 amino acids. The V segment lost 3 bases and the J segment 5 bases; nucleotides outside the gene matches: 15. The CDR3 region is CASSYPGGRALSDEQYF. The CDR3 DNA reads TGTGCCAGCAGCTACCCAGGCGGGAGGGCCCTCAGCGACGAGCAGTACTTC.

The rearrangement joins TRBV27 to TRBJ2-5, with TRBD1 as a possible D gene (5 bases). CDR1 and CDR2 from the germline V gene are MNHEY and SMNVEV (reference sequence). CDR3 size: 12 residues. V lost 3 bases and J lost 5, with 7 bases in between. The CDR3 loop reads CASSFSGETQYF. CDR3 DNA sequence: TGTGCCAGCAGTTTTTCAGGGGAGACCCAGTACTTC.

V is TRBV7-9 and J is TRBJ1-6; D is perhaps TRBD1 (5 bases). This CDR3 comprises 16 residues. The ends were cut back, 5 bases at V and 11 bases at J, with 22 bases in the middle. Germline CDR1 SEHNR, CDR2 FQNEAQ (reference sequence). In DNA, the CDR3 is TGTGCCAGCAGCCATTGGACACGCCCAAATACGGCACCCCTCCACTTT. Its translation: CASSHWTRPNTAPLHF.

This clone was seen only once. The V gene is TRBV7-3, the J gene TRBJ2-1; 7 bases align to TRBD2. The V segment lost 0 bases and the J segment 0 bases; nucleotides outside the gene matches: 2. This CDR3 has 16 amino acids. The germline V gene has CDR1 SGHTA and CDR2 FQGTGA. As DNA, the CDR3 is TGTGCCAGCAGCTTAACTAGGACTAGCTCCTACAATGAGCAGTTCTTC. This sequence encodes CASSLTRTSSYNEQFF.

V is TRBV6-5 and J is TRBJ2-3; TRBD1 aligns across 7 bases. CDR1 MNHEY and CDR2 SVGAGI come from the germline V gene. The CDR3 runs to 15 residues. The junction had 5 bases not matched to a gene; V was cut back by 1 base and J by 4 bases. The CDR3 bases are TGTGCCAGCAGTTACTTGACAGGGAGTCCAGATACGCAGTATTTT. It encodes CASSYLTGSPDTQYF.

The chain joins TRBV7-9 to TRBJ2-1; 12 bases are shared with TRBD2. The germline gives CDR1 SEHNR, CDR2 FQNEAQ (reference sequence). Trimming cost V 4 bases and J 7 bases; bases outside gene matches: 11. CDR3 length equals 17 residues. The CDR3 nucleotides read TGTGCCAGCAGCTACCGCCTAGCGGGAGGGCCGGGTAATGAGCAGTTCTTC. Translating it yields CASSYRLAGGPGNEQFF.

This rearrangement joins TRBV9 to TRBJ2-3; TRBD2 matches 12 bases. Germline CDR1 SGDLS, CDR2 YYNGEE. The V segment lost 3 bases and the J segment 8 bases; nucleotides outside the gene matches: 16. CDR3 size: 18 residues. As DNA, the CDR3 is TGTGCCAGCAGCGGCGGGGGGTCTAGCGGGAGGGCCGAGGGTACGCAGTATTTT. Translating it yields CASSGGGSSGRAEGTQYF.

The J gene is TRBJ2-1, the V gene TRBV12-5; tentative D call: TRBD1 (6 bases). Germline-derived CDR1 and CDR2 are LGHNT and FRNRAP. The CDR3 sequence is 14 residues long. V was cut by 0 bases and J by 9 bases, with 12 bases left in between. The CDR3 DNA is TGTGCTAGTGGTTTGGTTACAAGGGGGTTTGAGCAGTTCTTC. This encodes CASGLVTRGFEQFF. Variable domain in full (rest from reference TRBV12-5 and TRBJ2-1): DARVTQTPRHKVTEMGQEVTMRCQPILGHNTVFWYRQTMMQGLELLAYFRNRAPLDDSGMPKDRFSAEMPDATLATLKIQPSEPRDSAVYFCASGLVTRGFEQFFGPGTRLTVL.

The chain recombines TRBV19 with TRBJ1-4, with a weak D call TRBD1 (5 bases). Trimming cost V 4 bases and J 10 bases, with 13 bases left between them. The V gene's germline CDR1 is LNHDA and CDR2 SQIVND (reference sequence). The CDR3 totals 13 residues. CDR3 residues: CASSKVGLGKLFF. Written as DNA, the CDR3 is TGTGCCAGTAGTAAAGTGGGACTGGGAAAACTGTTTTTT.

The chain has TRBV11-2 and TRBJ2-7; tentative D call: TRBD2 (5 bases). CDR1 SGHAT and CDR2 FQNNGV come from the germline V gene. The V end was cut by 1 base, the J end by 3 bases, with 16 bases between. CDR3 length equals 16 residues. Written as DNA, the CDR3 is TGTGCCAGCAGCTTAGCCATCCAGTACCGGGACTACGAGCAGTACTTC. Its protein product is CASSLAIQYRDYEQYF.

The CDR3 DNA sequence: TGTGCCAGCATGGGATACAGGGGCCCTGAAGCTTTCTTT. It codes for CASMGYRGPEAFF. This chain connects TRBV2 to TRBJ1-1; 7 nucleotides agree with TRBD1. The CDR3 covers 13 residues. Germline V gene data show CDR1 as SNHLY and CDR2 as FYNNEI. Trimming at V came to 7 bases and at J to 6 bases, leaving 8 bases not matched to a gene.

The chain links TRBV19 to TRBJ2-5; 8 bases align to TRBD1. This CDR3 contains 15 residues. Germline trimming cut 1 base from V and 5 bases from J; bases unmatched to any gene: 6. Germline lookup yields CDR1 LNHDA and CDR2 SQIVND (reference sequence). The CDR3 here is CASSIGQGMGETQYF. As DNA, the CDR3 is TGTGCCAGTAGTATAGGACAGGGGATGGGGGAGACCCAGTACTTC.

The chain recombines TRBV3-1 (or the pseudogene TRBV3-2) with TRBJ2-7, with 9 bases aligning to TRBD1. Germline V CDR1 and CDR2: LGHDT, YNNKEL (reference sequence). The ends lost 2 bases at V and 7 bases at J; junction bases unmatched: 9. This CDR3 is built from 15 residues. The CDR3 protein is CASSQPGTGIWEQYF. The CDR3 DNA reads TGTGCCAGCAGCCAACCCGGGACAGGGATCTGGGAGCAGTACTTC.

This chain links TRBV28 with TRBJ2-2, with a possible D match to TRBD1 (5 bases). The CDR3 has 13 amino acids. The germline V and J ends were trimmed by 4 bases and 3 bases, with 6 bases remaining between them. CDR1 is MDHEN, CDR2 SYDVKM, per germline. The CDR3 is CASSSGYTGELFF. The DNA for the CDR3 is TGTGCCAGCAGTTCAGGGTACACCGGGGAGCTGTTTTTT. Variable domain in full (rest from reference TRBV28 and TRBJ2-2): DVKVTQSSRYLVKRTGEKVFLECVQDMDHENMFWYRQDPGLGLRLIYFSYDVKMKEKGDIPEGYSVSREKKERFSLILESASTNQTSMYLCASSSGYTGELFFGEGSRLTVL.

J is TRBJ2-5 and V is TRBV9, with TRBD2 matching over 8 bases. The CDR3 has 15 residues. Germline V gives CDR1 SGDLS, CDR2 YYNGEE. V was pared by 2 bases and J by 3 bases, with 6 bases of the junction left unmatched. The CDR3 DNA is TGTGCCAGCAGCGTTAGCGGGACAAGCGAAGAGACCCAGTACTTC. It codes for CASSVSGTSEETQYF.

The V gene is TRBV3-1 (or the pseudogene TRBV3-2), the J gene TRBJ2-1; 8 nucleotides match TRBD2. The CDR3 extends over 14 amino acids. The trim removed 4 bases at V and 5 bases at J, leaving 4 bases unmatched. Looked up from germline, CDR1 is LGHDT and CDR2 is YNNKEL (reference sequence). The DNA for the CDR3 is TGTGCCAGCAGCCGGACTAGCAGTAACAATGAGCAGTTCTTC. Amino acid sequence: CASSRTSSNNEQFF.